The present TCR beta chain was sequenced within a study of PD-L1 blockade in urothelial cancer. Study-level information: Analyses were performed on blood at 3 weeks after treatment start (the second dose) and at 6 weeks. Findings and caveats of the study: The study found that durable-benefit patients expanded tumor-associated blood clones more at 3 weeks.

For this clone: Its matching antigen is unknown.

Clones were sequenced by immunoSEQ multiplex PCR, and TCRdb holds only the in-frame ones, with some missing. Among 30,000 to 40,000 clones listed, roughly 82% were seen once. The CDR3 runs to 15 residues. With 2 bases clipped from V and 5 bases from J, the junction kept 6 bases outside the gene matches. Germline V gives CDR1 SGHDN, CDR2 FVKESK. As for time point: pretreatment peripheral blood. Sample: PBMCs, taken around atezolizumab (anti-PD-L1) treatment. The rearrangement joins TRBV14 to TRBJ2-5, with TRBD2 identical over 9 bases. The clonotype originates from a man aged 55 to 70 with urothelial cancer. The CDR3 sequence: CASSQMRGGPETQYF. In nucleotides, the CDR3 is TGTGCCAGCAGCCAAATGCGGGGGGGCCCCGAGACCCAGTACTTC.